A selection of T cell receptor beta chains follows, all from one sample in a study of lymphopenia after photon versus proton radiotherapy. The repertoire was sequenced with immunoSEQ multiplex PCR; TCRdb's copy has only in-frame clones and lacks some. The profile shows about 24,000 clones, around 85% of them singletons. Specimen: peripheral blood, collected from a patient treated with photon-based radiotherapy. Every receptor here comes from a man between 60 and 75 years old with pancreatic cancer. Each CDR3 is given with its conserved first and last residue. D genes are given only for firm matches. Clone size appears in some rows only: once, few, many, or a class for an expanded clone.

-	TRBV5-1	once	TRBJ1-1	TGCGCCAGCAGCTTGCAAGAATTGGGACTCGGGAACACTGAAGCTTTCTTT	CASSLQELGLGNTEAFF
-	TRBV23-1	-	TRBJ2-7	TGCGCCAGCAGTTTTTTACAGCGTTACTCCTACGAGCAGTACTTC	CASSFLQRYSYEQYF
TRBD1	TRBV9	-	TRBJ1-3	TGTGCCAGCAGCGCACAGGGGATTCCTGGAAACACCATATATTTT	CASSAQGIPGNTIYF
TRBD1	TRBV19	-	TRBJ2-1	TGTGCCAGTAGTATTGGGGGACAGGGGGCTAATGAGCAGTTCTTC	CASSIGGQGANEQFF
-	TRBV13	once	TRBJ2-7	TGTGCCAGCAGCTCGCATCCCTACGAGCAGTACTTC	CASSSHPYEQYF
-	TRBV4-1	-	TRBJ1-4	TGCGCCAGCAGCCAAGATGGGCCAGGGCCTAATGAAAAACTGTTTTTT	CASSQDGPGPNEKLFF
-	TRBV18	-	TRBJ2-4	TGTGCCAGCTCACAGGAGTGGGGGCCCAAAAACATTCAGTACTTC	CASSQEWGPKNIQYF
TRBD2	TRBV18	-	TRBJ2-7	TGTGCCAGCTCCCCGGGGGGAAATCCCTACGAGCAGTACTTC	CASSPGGNPYEQYF
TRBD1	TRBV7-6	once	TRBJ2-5	TGTGCCAGCGGGATACAGGGGGCCGCAGAGACCCAGTACTTC	CASGIQGAAETQYF
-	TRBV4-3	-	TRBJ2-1	TGCGCCAGCAGCCAAGATGGGTATGAGCAGTTCTTC	CASSQDGYEQFF
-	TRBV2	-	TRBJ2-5	TGTGCCAGCGCTAGGGCATCGGTGCAGACCCAGTACTTC	CASARASVQTQYF
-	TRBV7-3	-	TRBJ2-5	TGTGCCAGCAGCTTATCCCCCCGGCTTGAACGGAACTTC	CASSLSPRLERNF
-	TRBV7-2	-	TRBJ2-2	TGTGCCAGCAGCACACGGGGTACCACCGGGGAGCTGTTTTTT	CASSTRGTTGELFF
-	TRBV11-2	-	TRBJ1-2	TGTGCCAGCAGCCCAGAATGGTGGGACTATGGCTACACCTTC	CASSPEWWDYGYTF
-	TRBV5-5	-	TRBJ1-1	TGTGCCAGCAGCTTGGCGGTCGATCTTGCTGAAGCTTTCTTT	CASSLAVDLAEAFF
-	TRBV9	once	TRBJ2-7	TGTGCCAGCAGCCCGACGGGCTACGAGCAGTACTTC	CASSPTGYEQYF
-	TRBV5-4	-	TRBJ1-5	TGTGCCAGCAGTGATGACAGAGGACTAAATCAGCCCCAGCATTTT	CASSDDRGLNQPQHF
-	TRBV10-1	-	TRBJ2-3	TGCGCCAGCAGTGAAGTGCCTAGCGCGGGAAGCACAGATACGCAGTATTTT	CASSEVPSAGSTDTQYF
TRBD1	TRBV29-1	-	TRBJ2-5	TGCAGCGTTGAGGACTCGCGGGGACAGGGGCCCCAAGAGACCCAGTACTTC	CSVEDSRGQGPQETQYF
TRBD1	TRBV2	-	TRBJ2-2	TGTGCCAGCAGTGGTCACAGGGGTGGCACCGGGGAGCTGTTTTTT	CASSGHRGGTGELFF
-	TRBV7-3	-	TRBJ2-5	TGTGCCAGCAGCTCCACCGGGGCTAACCAAGAGACCCAGTACTTC	CASSSTGANQETQYF
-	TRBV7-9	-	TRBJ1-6	TGTACCAGCAGCGAAGGACGGAAGAGCTCCTATAATTCACCCCTCCACTTT	CTSSEGRKSSYNSPLHF
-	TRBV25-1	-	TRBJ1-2	TGTGCCAGCAGTGAATTTTCGAATGGCTACACCTTC	CASSEFSNGYTF
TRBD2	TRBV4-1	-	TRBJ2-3	TGCGCCAGCAGCCAAGCGGGGGGGGCCACTAACGATTTT	CASSQAGGATNDF
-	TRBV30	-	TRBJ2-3	TGTGCCTGGAGCCGACCCGGGAATACGCAGTATTTT	CAWSRPGNTQYF
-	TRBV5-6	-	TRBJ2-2	TGTGCCAGCAGCCCAGCCTTGGGGGCGGGTGGAGAGAACACCGGGGAGCTGTTTTTT	CASSPALGAGGENTGELFF
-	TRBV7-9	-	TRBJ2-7	TGTGCCAGCAGCTCCCTGGTGACAGCCTACGAGCAGTACTTC	CASSSLVTAYEQYF
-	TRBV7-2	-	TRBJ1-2	TGTGCCAGCAGCTTAGTAGGCGGCAGTCTGAATAACTATGGCTACACCTTC	CASSLVGGSLNNYGYTF
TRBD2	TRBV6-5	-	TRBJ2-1	TGTGCCAGCAGCCCCTCGGGACTAGCGGGGGGAGAGCAGTTCTTC	CASSPSGLAGGEQFF
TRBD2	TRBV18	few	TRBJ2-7	TGTGCCAGCTCCCAACTAGCGGGAAGCTCCTACGAGCAGTACTTC	CASSQLAGSSYEQYF
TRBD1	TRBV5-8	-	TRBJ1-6	TGTGCCAGCAACCAACGACAGGGTGCATATTCACCCCTCCACTTT	CASNQRQGAYSPLHF
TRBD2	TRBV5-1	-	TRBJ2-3	TGCGCCAGCAGCTTTAGCGGGACCACAGATACGCAGTATTTT	CASSFSGTTDTQYF
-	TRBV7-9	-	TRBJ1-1	TGTGCCAGCAGCTTCCCAGGGAACACTGAAGCTTTCTTT	CASSFPGNTEAFF
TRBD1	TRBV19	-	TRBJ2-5	TGTGCCAGTAGCCCGGACAGGGTGGTTCGGACAGAGACCCAGTACTTC	CASSPDRVVRTETQYF
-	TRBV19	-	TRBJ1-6	TGTGCCAGTAGTCGCGGGAGTATTCAGGGATACTATAATTCACCCCTCCACTTT	CASSRGSIQGYYNSPLHF
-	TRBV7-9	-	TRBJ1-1	TGTGCCAGCAGCTTAGGGGGTCCAAGGACTGAAGCTTTCTTT	CASSLGGPRTEAFF
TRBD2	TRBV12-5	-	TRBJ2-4	TGTGCTAGTGGTTTGTCTCTAGCGGGGGCCAGGGCCAAAAACATTCAGTACTTC	CASGLSLAGARAKNIQYF
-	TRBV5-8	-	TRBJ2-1	TGTGCCAGCAGCTTTGGTTCCTCCTGGAGGGAGCAGTTCTTC	CASSFGSSWREQFF
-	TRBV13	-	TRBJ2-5	TGTGCCAGCAGCGCCCGGGCAACGCTTGGGGAGACCCAGTACTTC	CASSARATLGETQYF
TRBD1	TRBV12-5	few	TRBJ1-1	TGTGCTAGTGGTCAGGGGGCTCGCACTGAAGCTTTCTTT	CASGQGARTEAFF
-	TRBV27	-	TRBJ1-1	TGTGCCAGCAGTCCGGTTAGGGCAAAGGGGTTACCTGAAGCTTTCTTT	CASSPVRAKGLPEAFF
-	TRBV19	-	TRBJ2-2	TGTGCCAGTAGTCTAAACGGGGAGCTGTTTTTT	CASSLNGELFF
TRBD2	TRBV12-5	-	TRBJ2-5	TGTGCTAGTGGTCCAAACATGGGGACTAGCAGGCGGGAGACCCAGTACTTC	CASGPNMGTSRRETQYF
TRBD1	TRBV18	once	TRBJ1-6	TGTGCCAGCTCACCGGGGACAGGGTCACCCCTCCACTTT	CASSPGTGSPLHF
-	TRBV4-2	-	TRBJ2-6	TGTGCCAGCAGCCAAGAGGCTCAGGGGCCGTCTGGGGCCAACGTCCTGACTTTC	CASSQEAQGPSGANVLTF
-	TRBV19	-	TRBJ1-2	TGTGCCAGTAGTATCCAGGGAGGGGACTATGGCTACACCTTC	CASSIQGGDYGYTF
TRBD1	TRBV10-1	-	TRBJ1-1	TGCGCCAGCAGTGAGTCGGGACAGAAGAACACTGAAGCTTTCTTT	CASSESGQKNTEAFF
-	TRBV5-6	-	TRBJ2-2	TGTGCCAGCAGCTTGGTGATTGGGGAGCTGTTTTTT	CASSLVIGELFF
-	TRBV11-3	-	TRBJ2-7	TGTGCCAGCTCGGGCGGGACTCGCCCCGAGCAGTACTTC	CASSGGTRPEQYF
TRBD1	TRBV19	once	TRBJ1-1	TGTGCCAGCAGACGGACAGGCATGAACACTGAAGCTTTCTTT	CASRRTGMNTEAFF
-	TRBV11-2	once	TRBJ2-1	TGTGCCAGCAGCTTTGCCGCCTGGGGCAATGAGCAGTTCTTC	CASSFAAWGNEQFF
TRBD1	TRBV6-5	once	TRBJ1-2	TGTGCCAGCAGTTACCAGGGACAGGGTTATGGCTACACCTTC	CASSYQGQGYGYTF
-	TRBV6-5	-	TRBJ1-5	TGTGCCAGCAGTTACTCGCGAGCTATCAATCAGCCCCAGCATTTT	CASSYSRAINQPQHF